This entry describes one TCR beta chain. This specimen comes from a study of neurological immune-mediated disorders. TCRdb recomputed calls from the 5' RACE reads with MiXCR, one row per CDR3 protein. Seen here are around 70,000 distinct CDR3 sequences, 4.5% to 5.5% observed once, and the top ten hold roughly 2.2%. The starting material, 2 million PBMCs stored at -80 C, gave rise to the unsorted libraries. The sequencing sample was made of PBMCs. The receptor comes from a woman in her seventies with multiple sclerosis.

This CDR3 reads CASSGPDGPGTEAFF. In nucleotides, the CDR3 is TGCGCCAGCAGCGGCCCGGACGGTCCAGGGACTGAAGCTTTCTTT. The rearrangement links TRBV5-1 to TRBJ1-1, with a tentative D call TRBD1 (5 bases). This CDR3 contains 15 residues. The germline CDR1 and CDR2 sequences are SGHRS and YFSETQ. Trimming removed 4 bases from V and 5 bases from J, with 18 bases in between.